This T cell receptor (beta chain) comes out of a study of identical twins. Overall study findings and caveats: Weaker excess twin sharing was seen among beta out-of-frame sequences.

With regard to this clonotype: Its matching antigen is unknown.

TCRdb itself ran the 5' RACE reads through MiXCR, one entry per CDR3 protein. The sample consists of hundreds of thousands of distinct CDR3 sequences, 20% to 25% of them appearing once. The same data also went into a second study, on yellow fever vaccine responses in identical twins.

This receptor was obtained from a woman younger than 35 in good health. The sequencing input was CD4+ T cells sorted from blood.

The CDR3 DNA follows: TGCAGTGCTAGGGGTGTCGGGGGGGCGATTTACAATGAGCAGTTCTTC. Translation: CSARGVGGAIYNEQFF. V usage is TRBV20-1 and J usage is TRBJ2-1; 8 positions match TRBD2. V was pared by 3 bases and J by 4 bases, with 11 bases of the junction left unmatched. The germline V gene has CDR1 DFQATT and CDR2 SNEGSKA (reference sequence). The CDR3 is 16 residues long.